This is a list of T cell receptor beta chains from one sample in a study of blood T cell repertoires in COVID-19. Sequencing used immunoSEQ multiplex PCR; TCRdb keeps in-frame clones, though not all of them. The table records 75,000 to 100,000 clones, around 80% of them present only once. The sequenced sample was peripheral blood. Receptor source: a man in his forties or fifties with active or convalescent COVID-19. The CDR3 runs from the conserved cysteine through the conserved F or W. D genes are given only for firm matches. Size is omitted from some rows. Given values are once, few, many or a class for expanded clones.

len | abundance | d_gene | j_gene | v_gene | CDR3nt | CDR3aa
14 | - | - | TRBJ1-5 | TRBV19 | TGTGCCAGTAGTATTAGAGGGCCCAATCAGCCCCAGCATTTT | CASSIRGPNQPQHF
15 | - | TRBD1 | TRBJ1-2 | TRBV6-2/TRBV6-3 | TGTGCCAGCAGTTACGATGTGACAGGGATCTATGGCTACACCTTC | CASSYDVTGIYGYTF
17 | - | TRBD1 | TRBJ2-7 | TRBV19 | TGTGCCAGTAGTATGCACTTTACAGGGGACATCTCCTACGAGCAGTACTTC | CASSMHFTGDISYEQYF
16 | - | TRBD1 | TRBJ1-6 | TRBV5-1 | TGCGCCAGCAGCTTGGGAAGACAGGGGATGAATTCACCCCTCCACTTT | CASSLGRQGMNSPLHF
16 | - | - | TRBJ1-3 | TRBV18 | TGTGCCAGCTCACCCCTCGCAGGGGATTCTGGAAACACCATATATTTT | CASSPLAGDSGNTIYF
17 | - | TRBD1 | TRBJ2-6 | TRBV9 | TGTGCCTCCCACCAAGGACAGGGGAGCTCTGGGGCCAACGTCCTGACTTTC | CASHQGQGSSGANVLTF
14 | - | TRBD1 | TRBJ2-1 | TRBV19 | TGTGCCAGTAACACCGGGACAGGGAACGTGAAGCAGTTCTTC | CASNTGTGNVKQFF
14 | - | TRBD1 | TRBJ1-1 | TRBV14 | TGTGCCAGCAGCCAGCAGACAGGGGTTACTGAAGCTTTCTTT | CASSQQTGVTEAFF
16 | - | TRBD2 | TRBJ2-3 | TRBV27 | TGTGCCACCGGGACTAGCGGGGGGGGCAGCACAGATACGCAGTATTTT | CATGTSGGGSTDTQYF
14 | - | TRBD1 | TRBJ2-7 | TRBV10-2 | TGCGCCAGCAGTGAACGGACAGGGGGCCGCGAGCAGTACTTC | CASSERTGGREQYF
16 | - | TRBD2 | TRBJ2-2 | TRBV5-6 | TGTGCCAGCAGCTTGGAAGCGGGGCCGAACACCGGGGAGCTGTTTTTT | CASSLEAGPNTGELFF
13 | - | - | TRBJ1-5 | TRBV27 | TGTGCCAGCAGTTTAGTCCCCGATCAGCCCCAGCATTTT | CASSLVPDQPQHF
16 | - | - | TRBJ1-5 | TRBV9 | TGTGCCAGCAGCGTAGGAGAGGCAGGGGGCAATCAGCCCCAGCATTTT | CASSVGEAGGNQPQHF
17 | - | TRBD2 | TRBJ2-5 | TRBV5-4 | TGTGCCAGCAGCCCCGGGACTAGCGGGGTAATCCAAGAGACCCAGTACTTC | CASSPGTSGVIQETQYF
15 | - | TRBD1 | TRBJ2-7 | TRBV28 | TGTGCCAGCAGTTCTTCCGGGACAGGGGGCCACGAGCAGTACTTC | CASSSSGTGGHEQYF
15 | - | - | TRBJ2-7 | TRBV6-1 | TGTGCCAGCAGTGAAGGTGTAAGTGCGGCCTACGAGCAGTACTTC | CASSEGVSAAYEQYF
13 | - | - | TRBJ2-5 | TRBV30 | TGTGCCTGGAGTCTACAGGTTCAAGAGACCCAGTACTTC | CAWSLQVQETQYF
17 | - | TRBD2 | TRBJ2-3 | TRBV24-1 | TGTGCCACCAGTGACCCTCCCGGCGGGGGACTCACAGATACGCAGTATTTT | CATSDPPGGGLTDTQYF
13 | once | - | TRBJ1-6 | TRBV16 | TGTGCCAGCAGCCGAGAGAGGGATTCACCCCTCCACTTT | CASSRERDSPLHF
15 | - | - | TRBJ2-1 | TRBV6-2/TRBV6-3 | TGTGCCAGCAGTTACTCGGCTGGCACCTACAATGAGCAGTTCTTC | CASSYSAGTYNEQFF
14 | - | - | TRBJ1-4 | TRBV18 | TGTGCCAGCTCACCACGGGGGGCTAATGAAAAACTGTTTTTT | CASSPRGANEKLFF
15 | - | - | TRBJ1-6 | TRBV12-5 | TGTGCTAGTGCTGAAAACTCTTTAAATAATTCACCCCTCCACTTT | CASAENSLNNSPLHF
15 | - | - | TRBJ1-2 | TRBV6-4 | TGTGCCAGCAGTGACTCGTCAGCGGGCCGGGTCGGCTACACCTTC | CASSDSSAGRVGYTF
14 | - | TRBD1 | TRBJ2-2 | TRBV5-1 | TGCGCCAGCAGCAAATACAGGGGGTCCGGGGAGCTGTTTTTT | CASSKYRGSGELFF
16 | - | - | TRBJ1-1 | TRBV6-1 | TGTGCCAGCAGTGAACCAAGAGGAGGCAGCGACACTGAAGCTTTCTTT | CASSEPRGGSDTEAFF
15 | - | - | TRBJ1-1 | TRBV7-9 | TGTGCCAGCAGCTTGAGGGTAGGCATGAACACTGAAGCTTTCTTT | CASSLRVGMNTEAFF
14 | - | TRBD1 | TRBJ1-1 | TRBV25-1 | TGTGCCAGCAGTTTACAGGGGGCGGCCACTGAAGCTTTCTTT | CASSLQGAATEAFF
14 | once | - | TRBJ2-2 | TRBV7-2 | TGTGCCAGCAGCCCAAGACAGGATGCCGGGGAGCTGTTTTTT | CASSPRQDAGELFF
14 | - | - | TRBJ1-4 | TRBV18 | TGTGCCAGCTCACCAAGTCAGGCCACTGAAAAACTGTTTTTT | CASSPSQATEKLFF
12 | - | - | TRBJ2-7 | TRBV5-4 | TGTGCCAGCACCAAGGGGGGGAACGAGCAGTACTTC | CASTKGGNEQYF
15 | - | - | TRBJ1-5 | TRBV6-1 | TGTGCCAGCAGTGAATCGGGGTATAGCAATCAGCCCCAGCATTTT | CASSESGYSNQPQHF
15 | - | - | TRBJ2-1 | TRBV5-4 | TGTGCCAGCAGCCCCACGCGGGTCCCCTACAATGAGCAGTTCTTC | CASSPTRVPYNEQFF
16 | - | TRBD1 | TRBJ1-5 | TRBV7-2 | TGTGCCAGCAGCTTAGCGGGCCAGGGGGCAACACAGCCCCAGCATTTT | CASSLAGQGATQPQHF
16 | - | TRBD2 | TRBJ2-5 | TRBV2 | TGTGCCAGCAGGAGCCGGACTAGCGGGGACAAAGAGACCCAGTACTTC | CASRSRTSGDKETQYF
12 | - | TRBD1 | TRBJ1-1 | TRBV30 | TGTGCCTGGAGTAGGGGACAGGGGAGGGCTTTCTTT | CAWSRGQGRAFF
12 | - | - | TRBJ2-1 | TRBV18 | TGTGCCAGCTCGGGGAGTTTGGGGGAGCAGTTCTTC | CASSGSLGEQFF
12 | - | - | TRBJ1-2 | TRBV10-3 | TGTGCCATCAGCGGGGATAACTATGGCTACACCTTC | CAISGDNYGYTF
13 | - | - | TRBJ2-1 | TRBV5-1 | TGCGCCAGCAGCGGGGGACAATTATATGAGCAGTTCTTC | CASSGGQLYEQFF
16 | - | - | TRBJ1-2 | TRBV7-2 | TGTGCCAGCAGCTTAGTACCGGGGGAGGGAAACTATGGCTACACCTTC | CASSLVPGEGNYGYTF
14 | - | - | TRBJ2-5 | TRBV7-2 | TGTGCCAGCAGCTTACCCAGGGATGAGGAGACCCAGTACTTC | CASSLPRDEETQYF
17 | - | TRBD1 | TRBJ2-3 | TRBV18 | TGTGCCAGCTCACTGACCATTGGGACAGGGAACGCCGATACGCAGTATTTT | CASSLTIGTGNADTQYF
14 | few | TRBD1 | TRBJ1-5 | TRBV7-8 | TGTGCCAGCAGCTCGGGACAGGGCGGTCAGCCCCAGCATTTT | CASSSGQGGQPQHF
15 | - | - | TRBJ2-5 | TRBV10-3 | TGTGCCATCAGTGAGAGTTCTACGGGTCGGGAGACCCAGTACTTC | CAISESSTGRETQYF
15 | once | - | TRBJ1-5 | TRBV3-1/TRBV3-2 | TGTGCCAGCAGCCGAAGGCAGGGTCAAAATCAGCCCCAGCATTTT | CASSRRQGQNQPQHF
13 | - | - | TRBJ1-4 | TRBV19 | TGTGCCAGTAGTCTCCAGGGGAATGAAAAACTGTTTTTT | CASSLQGNEKLFF
14 | - | TRBD1 | TRBJ1-2 | TRBV19 | TGTGCCAGTACGAGGGACAGGACCAACTATGGCTACACCTTC | CASTRDRTNYGYTF
14 | few | TRBD1 | TRBJ1-3 | TRBV5-4 | TGTGCCAGCAGCGACAGGGCCTCTGGAAACACCATATATTTT | CASSDRASGNTIYF
15 | - | - | TRBJ1-3 | TRBV19 | TGTGCCAGTAGTTCCCCCCAGGACTCTGGAAACACCATATATTTT | CASSSPQDSGNTIYF
14 | - | - | TRBJ2-4 | TRBV20-1 | TGCAGTGCTAGTGGGGGGCGAGCCAAAAACATTCAGTACTTC | CSASGGRAKNIQYF
14 | - | TRBD2 | TRBJ2-5 | TRBV5-4 | TGTGCCAGCAGCCCGGGGGGTAGCCAAGAGACCCAGTACTTC | CASSPGGSQETQYF
16 | - | TRBD2 | TRBJ2-2 | TRBV5-4 | TGTGCCAGCAGCTTGGCCAAGCGCGGGGGAGCCGGGGAGCTGTTTTTT | CASSLAKRGGAGELFF
15 | many | TRBD1 | TRBJ1-5 | TRBV9 | TGTGCCAGCAGCAGCGGGGACAGGGAGGGTCAGCCCCAGCATTTT | CASSSGDREGQPQHF
13 | - | - | TRBJ2-3 | TRBV21-1 | TGTGCCAGCAGCAAAAAGGACCAGGGTACGCAGTATTTT | CASSKKDQGTQYF
15 | - | TRBD2 | TRBJ2-1 | TRBV9 | TGTGCCAGCAGCGTAGCTGCTAGCGGCTACAATGAGCAGTTCTTC | CASSVAASGYNEQFF
14 | - | - | TRBJ1-4 | TRBV21-1 | TGTGCCAGCAGCAATCTACAGGGCTTGAAGAAACTGTTTTTT | CASSNLQGLKKLFF